The next 16 T cell receptor beta chains were all read from a single sample in a study of cytomegalovirus exposure and HLA in healthy donors. The PCR employed 60 Vbeta primers together with 13 Jbeta primers. Generated by immunoSEQ multiplex PCR, the TCRdb table keeps only in-frame clones and is missing some. The sample holds some 140,000 clones, over 60% seen once. The sample consisted of PBMCs. These receptors all come from a man between 40 and 49 years old in good health and CMV-seronegative.

This chain joins TRBV7-2 and TRBJ1-5; 7 bases are shared with TRBD1. The CDR3 is 14 residues long. V trimming: 5 bases; J trimming: 4 bases; junction bases outside the gene matches: 5. Germline V lookup: CDR1 SGHTA, CDR2 FQGNSA. CDR3 sequence (DNA): TGTGCCAGCAGCCCCGGGACAGTAAATCAGCCCCAGCATTTT. It is translated as CASSPGTVNQPQHF.

V gene TRBV6-1 combines with J gene TRBJ2-4; the D gene is possibly TRBD1 (7 bases). Trimming removed 7 bases at V and 7 bases at J, with 20 bases between. Germline CDR1 is MNHNS and CDR2 is SASEGT. This CDR3 spans 15 amino acids. The CDR3 DNA sequence: TGTGCCAGCAATCCCACCTTGACAGGGACTAACATTCAGTACTTC. Protein: CASNPTLTGTNIQYF.

V is TRBV6-6 and J is TRBJ2-7; D possibly corresponds to TRBD2 (5 bases). There are 16 residues in the CDR3. The germline V gene has CDR1 MNHNY and CDR2 SVGAGI (reference sequence). The V end lost 2 bases, the J end lost 0 bases, and 14 bases lay between the germline ends. CDR3 nucleotide sequence: TGTGCCAGCAGTTACGCCACTGAGCGGCACTCCTACGAGCAGTACTTC. Translation gives CASSYATERHSYEQYF.

This sequence joins TRBV4-1 and TRBJ1-5; TRBD1 aligns across 8 bases. Germline CDR1 MGHRA, CDR2 YSYEKL. The CDR3 is made up of 18 amino acids. V was clipped by 3 bases and J by 1 base; unmatched bases: 11. CDR3 amino acids: CASSQRAGGESSNQPQHF. The CDR3 nucleotides are TGCGCCAGCAGCCAGAGGGCAGGGGGCGAATCGAGCAATCAGCCCCAGCATTTT.

This rearrangement joins TRBV7-2 to TRBJ1-5; D unclear. The V end was cut by 3 bases, the J end by 3 bases, with 3 bases between. From germline, CDR1 is SGHTA and CDR2 FQGNSA. The CDR3 loop spans 12 amino acids. CDR3 loop: CASSFYNQPQHF. CDR3 coding DNA: TGTGCCAGCAGCTTCTACAATCAGCCCCAGCATTTT.

The chain employs TRBV19 and TRBJ2-7; 7 bases line up with TRBD1. Germline V gene data show CDR1 as LNHDA and CDR2 as SQIVND (reference sequence). CDR3 length equals 13 residues. Trimming cost V 4 bases and J 4 bases; bases outside gene matches: 4. The CDR3 DNA follows: TGTGCCAGTAGTAGGGCAGGGGGTTACGAGCAGTACTTC. It translates to CASSRAGGYEQYF. Full variable domain (remainder filled in from reference TRBV19 and TRBJ2-7): DGGITQSPKYLFRKEGQNVTLSCEQNLNHDAMYWYRQDPGQGLRLIYYSQIVNDFQKGDIAEGYSVSREKKESFPLTVTSAQKNPTAFYLCASSRAGGYEQYFGPGTRLTVT.

This sequence joins TRBV4-2 and TRBJ2-2, with 7 bases matching TRBD1. The CDR3 extends over 15 amino acids. CDR1 and CDR2 from the germline V gene are LGHNA and YNFKEQ. V dropped 9 bases and J dropped 0; count of bases not matched to a gene: 7. This CDR3 reads CASKDRNTNTGELFF. In DNA, the CDR3 is TGTGCCAGTAAGGACAGGAATACGAACACCGGGGAGCTGTTTTTT.

The chain is built from TRBV30 and TRBJ1-1; no firm D call. V lost 0 bases to trimming and J lost 5 bases, with 7 bases between them. From germline, CDR1 is GTSNPN and CDR2 SVGIG (reference sequence). CDR3 length: 12 amino acids. CDR3 nucleotides: TGTGCCTGGAGTGTTTTCGGGACTGAAGCTTTCTTT. Amino acids: CAWSVFGTEAFF.

CDR3 sequence (DNA): TGTGCCAGCAGCCTGATAGCGGGTACGAGCTCCTACGAGCAGTACTTC. It translates to CASSLIAGTSSYEQYF. V is TRBV13 and J is TRBJ2-7; 7 nucleotides match TRBD2. CDR1 and CDR2 from the germline V gene are PRHDT and FYEKMQ (reference sequence). Trimming took 5 bases from V and 0 from J; bases not matched to a gene: 10. This CDR3 region has 16 residues.

The chain couples TRBV25-1 to TRBJ2-6, with a weak D call TRBD1 (6 bases). This CDR3 has 16 amino acids. The germline V gene encodes CDR1 MGHDK and CDR2 SYGVNS. V was trimmed by 4 bases and J by 2 bases, leaving 12 bases between them. The CDR3 DNA reads TGTGCCAGCAGTGTCAGGGGCGCAGCTGGGGCCAACGTCCTGACTTTC. Translating it yields CASSVRGAAGANVLTF.

The chain's CDR3 is CAISEVYGYTF. The CDR3 DNA sequence: TGTGCCATCAGTGAGGTATATGGCTACACCTTC. The chain has TRBV10-3 and TRBJ1-2; D remains unclear. In germline, CDR1 is ENHRY, CDR2 SYGVKD. Trimming cost V 2 bases and J 5 bases, with 3 bases left between them. The length of the CDR3 is 11 residues.

The rearrangement joins TRBV30 to TRBJ2-5, with 7 bases aligning to TRBD2. The CDR3 has 15 amino acids. CDR1 GTSNPN and CDR2 SVGIG come from the germline V gene (reference sequence). J lost 1 base, V lost 0 bases, and 5 bases had no gene match. The CDR3 reads CAWSVRAGAQETQYF. The CDR3 DNA reads TGTGCCTGGAGTGTACGGGCGGGAGCCCAAGAGACCCAGTACTTC.

Note on this clone: One end of the junction is discordant with germline, which a read error may explain. The chain couples TRBV7-9 to TRBJ1-1; tentatively, D is TRBD1 (5 bases). The CDR3 loop spans 16 amino acids. The germline gives CDR1 SEHNR, CDR2 FQNEAQ (reference sequence). CDR3 sequence (DNA): TGTTCCAGCAGCGAGTCAGGGATGGGGATGAACACTGAAGCTTTCTTT. Its translation: CSSSESGMGMNTEAFF.

This clone was seen more than once but under ten times. The J gene is TRBJ1-3, the V gene TRBV10-3; possibly TRBD1 for D (6 bases). This CDR3 has 14 amino acids. Trimming removed 0 bases at V and 7 bases at J, with 10 bases between. Germline CDR1 ENHRY, CDR2 SYGVKD. The CDR3 loop is CAISESSRGNTIYF. Here the CDR3 DNA reads TGTGCCATCAGTGAGTCGTCCAGGGGTAACACCATATATTTT.

The chain couples TRBV19 to TRBJ2-6; D perhaps matches TRBD1 (6 bases). Germline V gene sequence: CDR1 LNHDA, CDR2 SQIVND (reference sequence). This CDR3 is 15 amino acids long. V dropped 5 bases and J dropped 7 bases, with 15 bases sitting between them. DNA of the CDR3: TGTGCCAGTAGTTCCACAGGGCTATCTGCCAACGTCCTGACTTTC. This codes for CASSSTGLSANVLTF.

The rearrangement uses TRBV9 and TRBJ1-4; a possible D gene is TRBD1 (5 bases). V was clipped by 6 bases and J by 0 bases, with 24 bases between them. The CDR3 consists of 19 residues. Germline V CDR1 and CDR2: SGDLS, YYNGEE. The CDR3 loop reads CASISSVGGSVATNEKLFF. CDR3 sequence (DNA): TGTGCCAGCATTTCATCAGTGGGGGGGAGCGTTGCAACTAATGAAAAACTGTTTTTT.